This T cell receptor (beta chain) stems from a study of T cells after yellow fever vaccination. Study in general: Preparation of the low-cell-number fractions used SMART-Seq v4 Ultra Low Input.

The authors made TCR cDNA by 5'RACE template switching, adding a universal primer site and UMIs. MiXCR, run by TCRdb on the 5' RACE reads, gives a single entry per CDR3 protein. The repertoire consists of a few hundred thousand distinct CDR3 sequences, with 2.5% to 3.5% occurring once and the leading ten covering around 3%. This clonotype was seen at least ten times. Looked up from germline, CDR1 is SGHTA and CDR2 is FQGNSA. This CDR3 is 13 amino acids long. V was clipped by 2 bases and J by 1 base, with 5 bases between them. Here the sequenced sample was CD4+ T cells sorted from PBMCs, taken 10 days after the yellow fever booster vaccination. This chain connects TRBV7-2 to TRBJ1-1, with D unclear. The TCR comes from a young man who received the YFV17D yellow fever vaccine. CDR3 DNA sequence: TGTGCCAGCAGCTTATTCGAGAACACTGAAGCTTTCTTT. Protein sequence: CASSLFENTEAFF.